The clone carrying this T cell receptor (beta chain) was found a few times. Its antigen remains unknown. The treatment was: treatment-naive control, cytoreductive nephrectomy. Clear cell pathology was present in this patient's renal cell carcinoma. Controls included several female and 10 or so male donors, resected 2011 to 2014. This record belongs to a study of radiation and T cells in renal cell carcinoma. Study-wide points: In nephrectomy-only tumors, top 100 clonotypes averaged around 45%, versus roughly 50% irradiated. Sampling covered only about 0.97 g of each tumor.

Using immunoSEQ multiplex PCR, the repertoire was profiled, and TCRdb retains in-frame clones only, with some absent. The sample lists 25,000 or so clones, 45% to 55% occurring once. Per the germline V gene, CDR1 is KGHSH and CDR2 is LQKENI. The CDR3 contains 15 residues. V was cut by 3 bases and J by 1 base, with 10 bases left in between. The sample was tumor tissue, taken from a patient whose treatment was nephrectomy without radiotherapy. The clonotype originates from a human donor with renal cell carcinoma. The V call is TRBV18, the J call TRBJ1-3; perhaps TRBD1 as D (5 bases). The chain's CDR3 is CASSPRGESGNTIYF. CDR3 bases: TGTGCCAGCTCACCTCGGGGGGAATCTGGAAACACCATATATTTT.